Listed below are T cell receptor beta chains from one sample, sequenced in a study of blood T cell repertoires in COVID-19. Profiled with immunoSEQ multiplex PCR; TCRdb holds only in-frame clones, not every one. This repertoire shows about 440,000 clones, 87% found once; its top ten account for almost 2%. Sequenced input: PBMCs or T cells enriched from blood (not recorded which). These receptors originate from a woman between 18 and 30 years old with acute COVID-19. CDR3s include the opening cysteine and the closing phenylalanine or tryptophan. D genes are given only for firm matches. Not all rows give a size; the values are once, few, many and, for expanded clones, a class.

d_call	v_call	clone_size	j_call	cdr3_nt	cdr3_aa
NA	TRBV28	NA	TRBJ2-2	TGTGCCAGCACCCAGGCGGGGTTAGACGCCGGGGAGCTGTTTTTT	CASTQAGLDAGELFF
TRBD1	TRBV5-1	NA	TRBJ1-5	TGCGCCAGCAGCTTGGCCGAACCAGTTGACAGGGGACTAAGTCAGCCCCAGCATTTT	CASSLAEPVDRGLSQPQHF
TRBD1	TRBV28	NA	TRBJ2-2	TGTGCCAGCAGTTTAAGGCCCGGACAGGGGGTCCCCGGGGAGCTGTTTTTT	CASSLRPGQGVPGELFF
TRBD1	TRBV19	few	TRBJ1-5	TGTGCCAGTCGCCGGTCGAGGGACAGCTACAATCAGCCCCAGCATTTT	CASRRSRDSYNQPQHF
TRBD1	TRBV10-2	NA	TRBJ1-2	TGCGCCAGCAGTGAGGGGACAGGGCGTAATGGCTACACCTTC	CASSEGTGRNGYTF
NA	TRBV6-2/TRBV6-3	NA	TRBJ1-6	TGTGCCAGCAGTTATGAGGGCTCAAGGAGACCCCTCCACTTT	CASSYEGSRRPLHF
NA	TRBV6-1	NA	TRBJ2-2	TGTGCCAGCAGTGAAAGGCTCAACGGGGGGGAGCTGTTTTTT	CASSERLNGGELFF
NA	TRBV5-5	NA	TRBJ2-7	TGTGCCAGCAGCTTGGCCACAGAATACTACGAGCAGTACTTC	CASSLATEYYEQYF
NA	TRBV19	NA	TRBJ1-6	TGTGCCAGTAGTATGGGCGGGGGACTTTATAATTCACCCCTCCACTTT	CASSMGGGLYNSPLHF
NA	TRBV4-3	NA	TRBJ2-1	TGCGCCAGCAGCCAAGAACGGGACTTCCCCTACAATGAGCAGTTCTTC	CASSQERDFPYNEQFF
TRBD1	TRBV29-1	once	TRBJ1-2	TGCAGCGTTGGACAGGGGAATGGCTACACCTTC	CSVGQGNGYTF
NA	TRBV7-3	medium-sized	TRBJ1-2	TGTGCCAGCAGCTTGAAACCGGACTATGGCTACACCTTC	CASSLKPDYGYTF
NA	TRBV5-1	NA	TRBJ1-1	TGCGCCAGCAGCTTGGAGGGAGGAGGTACTGAAGCTTTCTTT	CASSLEGGGTEAFF
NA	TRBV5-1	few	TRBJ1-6	TGCGCCAGCAGCGGGTCTGGGGCTGGGAATTCACCCCTCCACTTT	CASSGSGAGNSPLHF
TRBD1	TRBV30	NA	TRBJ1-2	TGTGCCTGGCCTCACGCGGGGACAGGCTGGACTAACTATGGCTACACCTTC	CAWPHAGTGWTNYGYTF
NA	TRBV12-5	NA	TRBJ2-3	TGTGCTAGTGGCCAACAGGGTACTCCCACAGATACGCAGTATTTT	CASGQQGTPTDTQYF
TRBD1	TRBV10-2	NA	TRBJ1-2	TGCGCCAGCAGAGACCGGGACAGGGCCTATGGCTACACCTTC	CASRDRDRAYGYTF
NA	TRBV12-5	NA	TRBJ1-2	TGTGCTAGTGGTTTGCCCACCAGCGGGTCCTATGGCTACACCTTC	CASGLPTSGSYGYTF
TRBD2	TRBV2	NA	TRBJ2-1	TGTGCCAGCCATCGCACCTACCTAGCGGGGAACTACAATGAGCAGTTCTTC	CASHRTYLAGNYNEQFF
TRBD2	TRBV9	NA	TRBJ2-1	TGTGCCAGCAGCGTAGGGGGGACTAGTTCTTCCTGGCAGTTCTTC	CASSVGGTSSSWQFF
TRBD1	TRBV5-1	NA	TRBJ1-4	TGCGCCAGCAGCTTGTCACAGGGGACTGAAAAACTGTTTTTT	CASSLSQGTEKLFF
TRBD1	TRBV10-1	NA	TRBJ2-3	TGCGCCAGCAGGGCAGGGGGCTGGACAGATACGCAGTATTTT	CASRAGGWTDTQYF
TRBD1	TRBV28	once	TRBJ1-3	TGTGCCAGCATATTCAAACAGGGGGCTTTAGACACCATATATTTT	CASIFKQGALDTIYF
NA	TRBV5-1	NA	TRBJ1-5	TGCGCCAGCAGCTTGGACCTAAATCAGCCCCAGCATTTT	CASSLDLNQPQHF
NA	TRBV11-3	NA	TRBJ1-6	TGTGCCAGCAGCTCCACGGATAATTCACCCCTCCACTTT	CASSSTDNSPLHF
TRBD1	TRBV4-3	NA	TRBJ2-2	TGCGCCAGCAGCCAAGAGGGCCGGGACAGGGGCTGGAACACCGGGGAGCTGTTTTTT	CASSQEGRDRGWNTGELFF
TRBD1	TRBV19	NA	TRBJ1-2	TGTGCCAGTAGTCATGACAGGGACGGTGGCTACACCTTC	CASSHDRDGGYTF
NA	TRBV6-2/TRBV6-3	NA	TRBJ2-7	TGTGCCAGCAGTGGGCGGGACTCTTCCTACGAGCAGTACTTC	CASSGRDSSYEQYF
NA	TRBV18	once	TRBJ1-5	TGTGCCAGCTCACTAACGACTGATCAGCCCCAGCATTTT	CASSLTTDQPQHF
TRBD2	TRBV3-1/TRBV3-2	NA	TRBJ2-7	TGTGCCAGCAGCCCCCGACTAGCGGGTTACGAGCAGTACTTC	CASSPRLAGYEQYF
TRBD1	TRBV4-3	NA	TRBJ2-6	TGCGCCAGCAGCCGCCTCACAGGGGCTGGGGCCAACGTCCTGACTTTC	CASSRLTGAGANVLTF
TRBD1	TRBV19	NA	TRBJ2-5	TGTGCCAGTAGTATGCGACAGGGGGCAGAGACCCAGTACTTC	CASSMRQGAETQYF
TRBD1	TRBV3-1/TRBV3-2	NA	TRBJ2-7	TGTGCCAGCAGCCAAATACCGGGACAGGGATTTGGGCAGTACTTC	CASSQIPGQGFGQYF
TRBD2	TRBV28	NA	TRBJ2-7	TGTGCCAGCAGTTTTCTAGATCGGACTAGCGGGCGTCTCGAGCAGTACTTC	CASSFLDRTSGRLEQYF
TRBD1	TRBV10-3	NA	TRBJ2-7	TGTGCCATCAGTGACCGGGACAGGGGGACCTACGAGCAGTACTTC	CAISDRDRGTYEQYF
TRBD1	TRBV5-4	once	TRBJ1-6	TGTGCCAGCAGCTTGGCAGGGGGTGAATATAATTCACCCCTCCACTTT	CASSLAGGEYNSPLHF
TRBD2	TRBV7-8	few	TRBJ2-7	TGTGCCAGCAGCTTGCTAGCGGGAGTAGGAACCTACGAGCAGTACTTC	CASSLLAGVGTYEQYF
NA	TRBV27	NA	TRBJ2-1	TGTGCCAGCAGTTTCCTTTCCAGGGAGCAGTTCTTC	CASSFLSREQFF
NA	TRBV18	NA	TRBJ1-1	TGTGCCAGCTCCTTAAACGTCGGGGCTTTCTTT	CASSLNVGAFF
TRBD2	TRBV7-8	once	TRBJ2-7	TGTGCCAGCAGCTTAGTGCTAGCGGGGGGGACCTACGAGCAGTACTTC	CASSLVLAGGTYEQYF
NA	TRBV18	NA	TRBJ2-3	TGTGCCAGCTCCCAAAGTCGACAAGCCTTCACAGATACGCAGTATTTT	CASSQSRQAFTDTQYF
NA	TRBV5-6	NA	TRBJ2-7	TGTGCCAGCAGCTCCAGGAGGACTCGCTCCTACGAGCAGTACTTC	CASSSRRTRSYEQYF
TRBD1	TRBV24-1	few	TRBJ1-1	TGTGCCACCAGTGAAGCCCGGACAGGGGGAACGAACACTGAAGCTTTCTTT	CATSEARTGGTNTEAFF
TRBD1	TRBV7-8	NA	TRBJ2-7	TGTGCCAGCAGCTTGGGGACAGGGAGGGTTTACGAGCAGTACTTC	CASSLGTGRVYEQYF
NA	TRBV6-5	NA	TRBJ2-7	TGTGCCAGCACCTACGGGGTCCCTGGCTCCTACGAGCAGTACTTC	CASTYGVPGSYEQYF
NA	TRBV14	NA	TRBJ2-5	TGTGCCAGCAGCGACAGGCAGGCTCAAGAGACCCAGTACTTC	CASSDRQAQETQYF
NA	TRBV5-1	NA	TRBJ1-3	TGCGCCAGCAGCAGCGGGCAGCCACTCTCTGGAAACACCATATATTTT	CASSSGQPLSGNTIYF
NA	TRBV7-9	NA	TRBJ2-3	TGTGCCAGCAGCACGGGCGGGACCCAGTCGGATACGCAGTATTTT	CASSTGGTQSDTQYF
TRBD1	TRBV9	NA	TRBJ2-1	TGTGCCAGCAGCCCTTCGGGACAGGGTTACAATGAGCAGTTCTTC	CASSPSGQGYNEQFF
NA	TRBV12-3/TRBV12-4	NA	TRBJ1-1	TGTGCCAGCAGAATCAGGGGTAACACTGAAGCTTTCTTT	CASRIRGNTEAFF
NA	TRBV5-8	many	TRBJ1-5	TGTGCCAGCAGCCGACAGGCCCTTGGGAGTCAGCCCCAGCATTTT	CASSRQALGSQPQHF
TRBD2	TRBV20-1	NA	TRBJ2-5	TGCAGCGGGGAGGGTCCGACGACCCAGTACTTC	CSGEGPTTQYF
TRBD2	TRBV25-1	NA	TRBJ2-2	TGTGCCAGCAGTGTGGCGGCTAGCGGGAGGTCGAACACCGGGGAGCTGTTTTTT	CASSVAASGRSNTGELFF
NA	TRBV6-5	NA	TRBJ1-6	TGTGCCAGCAGTTACATAGCTAATTCACCCCTCCACTTT	CASSYIANSPLHF
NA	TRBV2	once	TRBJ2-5	TGTGCCGGAGGGGCGTCCAGCGGCCCACAAGAGACCCAGTACTTC	CAGGASSGPQETQYF
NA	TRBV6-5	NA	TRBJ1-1	TGTGCCAGCAGTCCACAGGCGGCGAACACTGAAGCTTTCTTT	CASSPQAANTEAFF
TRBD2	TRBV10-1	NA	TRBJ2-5	TGCGCCAGCAGTGGCGGCGGGGGGTACCAAGAGACCCAGTACTTC	CASSGGGGYQETQYF
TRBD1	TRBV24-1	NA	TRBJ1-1	TGTGCCACCAGTGATTCCCGACAGGGGTACTTT	CATSDSRQGYF
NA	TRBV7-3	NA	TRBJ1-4	TGTGCCAGCAGCTTAAACGGGGAGAATAATGAAAAACTGTTTTTT	CASSLNGENNEKLFF